These 22 T cell receptor beta chains originate from one sample sequenced in a study of Ad26.COV2.S vaccination and SARS-CoV-2 variants. Libraries were prepared by immunoSEQ multiplex PCR; TCRdb keeps only in-frame clonotypes and omits some of them. The sample has hundreds of thousands of clones, roughly four fifths seen once. Treatment in this sample: some 19 received Ad26.COV2.S at low or high dose, single or two shots; about 5 received placebo; per-sample allocation not given. Sampling was performed 63 days after the first vaccine or placebo injection. This sample comprised peripheral blood, obtained in a trial of Ad26.COV2.S vaccine versus placebo. The source of these receptors is a person between 18 and 60 years old who received the Ad26.COV2.S COVID-19 vaccine or a placebo.

This sequence joins TRBV10-3 and TRBJ2-3; D remains unclear. V was cut by 0 bases and J by 4 bases, with 2 bases left in between. Germline V gene lookup returns CDR1 ENHRY and CDR2 SYGVKD. The CDR3 is 12 residues long. The CDR3 protein is CAISESADTQYF. The CDR3 nucleotides read TGTGCCATCAGTGAGTCCGCAGATACGCAGTATTTT.

This clone has just a few counts. This chain's CDR3 is CASSLPLYEQYF. DNA for the CDR3: TGTGCCAGCTCCCTGCCCCTCTACGAGCAGTACTTC. V is TRBV28 and J is TRBJ2-7, with D uncertain. V lost 8 bases to trimming and J lost 3 bases, with 11 bases between them. Germline assignment: CDR1 MDHEN and CDR2 SYDVKM. The length of the CDR3 is 12 residues.

The chain carries TRBV4-3 and TRBJ1-2; TRBD1 agrees at 10 bases. V dropped 1 base and J dropped 7; count of bases not matched to a gene: 3. The germline V gene encodes CDR1 LGHNA and CDR2 YSLEER. The CDR3 runs to 14 residues. The CDR3 reads CASSQGQGAGGYTF. The CDR3 region has the DNA TGCGCCAGCAGCCAAGGACAGGGGGCCGGTGGCTACACCTTC.

The chain is built from TRBV3-1 (or the pseudogene TRBV3-2) and TRBJ1-1; D is ambiguous. V lost 5 bases and J lost 10, with 17 bases in between. Germline V gene data show CDR1 as LGHDT and CDR2 as YNNKEL (reference sequence). The CDR3 has 13 amino acids. CDR3 coding DNA: TGTGCCAGCAGCGGGTTGAGGTCAAATCGAGCTTTCTTT. This encodes CASSGLRSNRAFF.

The genes are TRBV7-9 and TRBJ1-3; D ambiguous. The germline gives CDR1 SEHNR, CDR2 FQNEAQ (reference sequence). This CDR3 comprises 15 residues. The germline V and J ends were trimmed by 2 bases and 0 bases, with 8 bases remaining between them. CDR3 in DNA: TGTGCCAGCAGCTTATACAGCCTCTCTGGAAACACCATATATTTT. Protein: CASSLYSLSGNTIYF.

V usage is TRBV18 and J usage is TRBJ1-4, with D perhaps TRBD1 (6 bases). CDR3 length: 15 amino acids. Germline V gene sequence: CDR1 KGHSH, CDR2 LQKENI. Trimming cost V 2 bases and J 4 bases, with 11 bases left between them. The CDR3 loop reads CASSPADRVNEKLFF. The DNA for the CDR3 is TGTGCCAGCTCACCAGCGGACAGAGTTAATGAAAAACTGTTTTTT.

The chain has TRBV27 and TRBJ1-1; 8 bases map to TRBD1. V lost 6 bases to trimming and J lost 7 bases; unmatched junction nucleotides: 4. Per the germline V gene, CDR1 is MNHEY and CDR2 is SMNVEV (reference sequence). The CDR3 is 12 amino acids. CDR3 DNA: TGTGCCAGCAGGAGACAGGGGAATGAAGCTTTCTTT. It is translated as CASRRQGNEAFF.

The CDR3 here is CASSNYRGGETQYF. CDR3 nucleotide sequence: TGTGCCAGTAGTAATTACAGGGGAGGAGAGACCCAGTACTTC. V usage is TRBV19 and J usage is TRBJ2-5; the D gene is possibly TRBD1 (7 bases). The germline V gene encodes CDR1 LNHDA and CDR2 SQIVND (reference sequence). The CDR3 is 14 amino acids. V shed 4 bases and J shed 4 bases, with 13 bases lying between them.

This clone was observed a few times. The genes are TRBV19 and TRBJ1-5; no firm D call. CDR1 LNHDA and CDR2 SQIVND come from the germline V gene (reference sequence). V dropped 4 bases and J dropped 4 bases, with 5 bases sitting between them. This CDR3 has 12 amino acids. The CDR3 DNA is TGTGCCAGTAGTAGAGGTAATCAGCCCCAGCATTTT. It is translated as CASSRGNQPQHF.

V and J are TRBV7-9 and TRBJ1-1, with D maybe TRBD1 (5 bases). This CDR3 contains 13 residues. Germline loops: CDR1 SEHNR, CDR2 FQNEAQ (reference sequence). Between the trimmed V and J ends, which lost 3 bases and 5 bases, there was a span of 10 bases. The CDR3 sequence is CASSLEGETEAFF. CDR3 DNA: TGTGCCAGCAGCTTGGAAGGGGAGACTGAAGCTTTCTTT.

The chain is built from TRBV9 and TRBJ2-3; D is unclear. Trimming shortened V by 0 bases and J by 1 base, and 6 bases separated the two germline ends. Germline assignment: CDR1 SGDLS and CDR2 YYNGEE. The CDR3 contains 14 residues. The CDR3 DNA reads as TGTGCCAGCAGCGTAGTAATGGGCACAGATACGCAGTATTTT. Translating gives CASSVVMGTDTQYF. Full variable domain (remainder filled in from reference TRBV9 and TRBJ2-3): DSGVTQTPKHLITATGQRVTLRCSPRSGDLSVYWYQQSLDQGLQFLIQYYNGEERAKGNILERFSAQQFPDLHSELNLSSLELGDSALYFCASSVVMGTDTQYFGPGTRLTVL.

In this sample, this clone turned up once. Different DNA sequences within this sample yield the same CDR3. The chain combines TRBV5-4 with TRBJ1-2; D not certain. The CDR3 is made up of 12 amino acids. V lost 2 bases, J lost 2 bases, and 4 bases lay in between. Germline loops: CDR1 SGHNT, CDR2 YYREEE (reference sequence). For the CDR3, the DNA is TGTGCCAGCAGCTTTCCGAACTATGGCTACACCTTC. Residues: CASSFPNYGYTF.

This clone was seen a few times. Other DNA variants within this sample encode the same CDR3. The rearrangement links TRBV2 to TRBJ2-3; D remains unclear. CDR1 and CDR2 (germline): SNHLY, FYNNEI. Between the trimmed V and J ends, which lost 9 bases and 2 bases, there was a span of 6 bases. The CDR3 contains 11 residues. The CDR3 loop reads CASSYTDTQYF. For the CDR3, the DNA is TGTGCCAGTAGCTACACAGATACGCAGTATTTT.

The V and J genes are TRBV29-1 and TRBJ1-1; D gene unclear. Germline V lookup: CDR1 SQVTM, CDR2 ANQGSEA. V lost 7 bases to trimming and J lost 10 bases, with 13 bases between them. There are 10 residues in the CDR3. CDR3 DNA sequence: TGCAGCGCCCTAAGGGAGCTAGCTTTCTTT. This sequence encodes CSALRELAFF.

This chain uses TRBV27 with TRBJ2-7, with 9 nucleotides matching TRBD1. With V trimmed by 4 bases and J by 2 bases, 3 bases remained unmatched. Germline V gives CDR1 MNHEY, CDR2 SMNVEV (reference sequence). This CDR3 is 14 amino acids long. The CDR3 bases are TGTGCCAGCAGTTATGGGACAGGGACCTACGAGCAGTACTTC. It translates to CASSYGTGTYEQYF.

The V call is TRBV11-1, the J call TRBJ2-2; either TRBD1 or TRBD2 may supply D (6 bases each). This CDR3 is 15 amino acids long. Trimming shortened V by 2 bases and J by 6 bases, and 13 bases separated the two germline ends. Looked up from germline, CDR1 is SGHAT and CDR2 is FQDESV (reference sequence). This CDR3 is CASSLNLGGSGELFF. CDR3 DNA: TGTGCCAGCAGCTTAAATCTCGGGGGCTCCGGGGAGCTGTTTTTT.

The V call is TRBV7-3, the J call TRBJ1-5; D remains unclear. CDR1 and CDR2 from the germline V gene are SGHTA and FQGTGA. V was shortened by 3 bases and J by 4 bases, with 7 bases between the two germline ends. The CDR3 loop spans 13 amino acids. The CDR3 DNA reads TGTGCCAGCAGCTTTGGGGAAAATCAGCCCCAGCATTTT. It yields the protein CASSFGENQPQHF.

V gene TRBV2 combines with J gene TRBJ1-4, with D perhaps TRBD1 (6 bases). The CDR3 covers 17 residues. Trimming shortened V by 1 base and J by 6 bases, and 18 bases separated the two germline ends. Germline V lookup: CDR1 SNHLY, CDR2 FYNNEI. This CDR3 reads CASSEGSVGAVHEKLFF. CDR3 DNA: TGTGCCAGCAGTGAAGGCTCAGTGGGGGCCGTACATGAAAAACTGTTTTTT. The variable domain in full, with the rest retrieved from reference TRBV2 and TRBJ1-4, is EPEVTQTPSHQVTQMGQEVILRCVPISNHLYFYWYRQILGQKVEFLVSFYNNEISEKSEIFDDQFSVERPDGSNFTLKIRSTKLEDSAMYFCASSEGSVGAVHEKLFFGSGTQLSVL.

This rearrangement joins TRBV5-4 to TRBJ1-1; D is possibly TRBD1 (5 bases). V was pared by 2 bases and J by 10 bases, with 12 bases between. Per germline, CDR1 SGHNT and CDR2 YYREEE (reference sequence). The CDR3 covers 12 residues. The CDR3 nucleotides read TGTGCCAGCAGCTTTAGGGGAGGGAGAGCTTTCTTT. Protein sequence: CASSFRGGRAFF.

The J gene is TRBJ1-5, the V gene TRBV4-2, with no clear D. This CDR3 contains 14 residues. The V end lost 4 bases, the J end lost 4 bases, and 11 bases lay between the germline ends. Germline V gene sequence: CDR1 LGHNA, CDR2 YNFKEQ. The CDR3 DNA reads as TGTGCCAGCAGCCCAGGACTTGGAAATCAGCCCCAGCATTTT. This translates into CASSPGLGNQPQHF.

The rearrangement uses TRBV6-5 and TRBJ2-2; 8 bases are a match to TRBD2. CDR1 is MNHEY, CDR2 SVGAGI, per germline. The CDR3 has 16 residues. The junction had 5 bases not matched to a gene; V was cut back by 3 bases and J by 2 bases. CDR3 protein: CASSYSAGANTGELFF. CDR3 DNA: TGTGCCAGCAGTTATTCAGCGGGAGCCAACACCGGGGAGCTGTTTTTT.

The V gene is TRBV6-5, the J gene TRBJ1-2; D remains unclear. The ends were cut back, 0 bases at V and 2 bases at J, with 7 bases in the middle. The germline CDR1 and CDR2 sequences are MNHEY and SVGAGI. This CDR3 has 14 residues. CDR3 nucleotides: TGTGCCAGCAGTTACTCGTACAGCAACTATGGCTACACCTTC. Residues: CASSYSYSNYGYTF.